The 20 T cell receptor beta chains in this list originate from one sample, sequenced in a study of T cells after posttransplantation cyclophosphamide. The assay was immunoSEQ multiplex PCR, and TCRdb's table has in-frame clones only and misses some. The sample has 66,000 or so clones; roughly 95% are singletons. Source material: PBMCs. All receptors come from a woman younger than 45 in good health and a related stem cell transplant donor.

The rearrangement uses TRBV5-1 and TRBJ2-2, with 13 bases lining up with TRBD2. The CDR3 contains 16 residues. Germline trimming cut 5 bases from V and 6 bases from J; bases unmatched to any gene: 7. Germline CDR1 reads SGHRS; CDR2 reads YFSETQ. This CDR3 is CASRIQTSGGSGELFF. CDR3 bases: TGCGCCAGCAGAATCCAGACTAGCGGGGGGTCCGGGGAGCTGTTTTTT.

The rearrangement uses TRBV6-5 and TRBJ2-1; D unresolved. Germline loops: CDR1 MNHEY, CDR2 SVGAGI. Trimming removed 6 bases from V and 4 bases from J, with 4 bases in between. The CDR3 runs 11 residues. The CDR3 region is CASRRYNEQFF. The CDR3 bases are TGTGCCAGCAGGAGATACAATGAGCAGTTCTTC.

The V and J genes are TRBV5-1 and TRBJ2-3; 15 positions agree with TRBD2. Per germline, CDR1 SGHRS and CDR2 YFSETQ. The junction had 10 bases not matched to a gene; V was cut back by 0 bases and J by 2 bases. This CDR3 is 20 amino acids long. This CDR3 is CASSLVPTGTSGGSTDTQYF. CDR3 bases: TGCGCCAGCAGCTTGGTCCCCACCGGGACTAGCGGGGGGTCCACAGATACGCAGTATTTT.

This chain uses TRBV6-1 with TRBJ1-5; D gene unclear. V was clipped by 2 bases and J by 5 bases, with 10 bases between them. This CDR3 has 14 amino acids. Germline assignment: CDR1 MNHNS and CDR2 SASEGT. The CDR3 sequence is CASSENSPHQPQHF. In DNA form, the CDR3 reads TGTGCCAGCAGTGAAAACAGCCCCCATCAGCCCCAGCATTTT.

The chain is built from TRBV30 and TRBJ1-4, with no clear D. The CDR3 covers 12 residues. CDR1 GTSNPN and CDR2 SVGIG come from the germline V gene (reference sequence). V was cut by 3 bases and J by 10 bases, with 12 bases left in between. The CDR3 bases are TGTGCCTGGAGGGACTTTTTAGGAAAACTGTTTTTT. This gives the protein CAWRDFLGKLFF.

This chain uses TRBV27 with TRBJ2-5; unclear D gene. The CDR3 runs 15 residues. V lost 3 bases, J lost 4 bases, and 15 bases lay in between. CDR1 MNHEY and CDR2 SMNVEV come from the germline V gene (reference sequence). The chain's CDR3 is CASSFLDGPSETQYF. The DNA for the CDR3 is TGTGCCAGCAGTTTTCTTGACGGCCCGTCAGAGACCCAGTACTTC.

The rearrangement links TRBV10-3 to TRBJ1-5; D perhaps matches TRBD1 (5 bases). Germline V gives CDR1 ENHRY, CDR2 SYGVKD. The CDR3 is 15 amino acids. The germline V and J ends were trimmed by 6 bases and 1 base, with 13 bases remaining between them. CDR3 DNA sequence: TGTGCCATCAGGGCGCAGGGTGGGAGCAATCAGCCCCAGCATTTT. It yields the protein CAIRAQGGSNQPQHF.

J is TRBJ2-2 and V is TRBV28, with no clear D. Germline V lookup: CDR1 MDHEN, CDR2 SYDVKM. The V gene lost 3 bases and the J gene lost 5 bases, with 7 bases spanning the gap. The CDR3 has 13 amino acids. The CDR3 DNA sequence: TGTGCCAGCAGTTTTTCTGGGACCGGGGAGCTGTTTTTT. Translated, it gives CASSFSGTGELFF.

The chain employs TRBV1 and TRBJ2-1; TRBD2, the D gene given by the table, was not confirmed from the DNA. TRBV1 is an annotated pseudogene. This CDR3 has 19 residues. This CDR3 reads CTSSRPRAGRRDSYNEQFF. Here the CDR3 DNA reads TGCACCAGCAGCCGACCTAGGGCGGGACGCAGGGACTCCTACAATGAGCAGTTCTTC.

This clone was detected ten times or more. This chain links TRBV2 with TRBJ2-3; 9 positions match TRBD2. V lost 6 bases, J lost 2 bases, and 6 bases stayed unmatched. The CDR3 totals 15 residues. Germline-derived CDR1 and CDR2 are SNHLY and FYNNEI. Here the CDR3 reads CASRLAGALTDTQYF. DNA for the CDR3: TGTGCCAGCAGATTAGCGGGGGCCCTCACAGATACGCAGTATTTT.

The chain has TRBV10-1 and TRBJ1-1; unclear D gene. Trimming removed 4 bases from V and 3 bases from J, with 9 bases in between. CDR1 WNHNN and CDR2 SYGVQD come from the germline V gene (reference sequence). The CDR3 covers 13 residues. The CDR3 region is CASSVGRYTEAFF. The CDR3 coding sequence is TGCGCCAGCAGTGTCGGACGGTACACTGAAGCTTTCTTT.

The J gene is TRBJ2-7, the V gene TRBV6-5, with D unclear. CDR1 and CDR2 from the germline V gene are MNHEY and SVGAGI. V was cut by 0 bases and J by 6 bases, with 9 bases left in between. The CDR3 sequence is 13 residues long. For the CDR3, the DNA is TGTGCCAGCAGTTACTCAGCCAGAGGCGAGCAGTACTTC. Its translation: CASSYSARGEQYF.

The chain's CDR3 is CASSLGQGASGYTF. DNA of the CDR3: TGTGCCAGCAGCTTAGGACAGGGGGCGAGTGGCTACACCTTC. The rearrangement uses TRBV7-2 and TRBJ1-2; TRBD1 matches at 10 bases. J gave up 7 bases and V 1 base, and 3 bases lay outside the gene matches. The germline CDR1 and CDR2 sequences are SGHTA and FQGNSA. This CDR3 comprises 14 residues.

The V gene is TRBV6-1, the J gene TRBJ1-1; possibly TRBD1 for D (6 bases). Per the germline V gene, CDR1 is MNHNS and CDR2 is SASEGT. Trimming removed 4 bases at V and 4 bases at J, with 16 bases between. The CDR3 runs to 15 residues. The CDR3 region has the DNA TGTGCCAGCAGTGGTGTCAGGGGAGGGAGCACTGAAGCTTTCTTT. Its translation: CASSGVRGGSTEAFF.

This chain joins TRBV10-3 and TRBJ2-7; D not certain. Trimming removed 6 bases from V and 3 bases from J, with 9 bases in between. The length of the CDR3 is 12 residues. CDR1 is ENHRY and CDR2 is SYGVKD in the germline V gene. The CDR3 DNA reads as TGTGCCATCAGCTCGCAGGTCTACGAGCAGTACTTC. Amino acid sequence: CAISSQVYEQYF.

V usage is TRBV7-9 and J usage is TRBJ2-3, with TRBD2 identical over 9 bases. Germline V CDR1 and CDR2: SEHNR, FQNEAQ (reference sequence). This CDR3 has 16 amino acids. The ends lost 1 base at V and 3 bases at J; junction bases unmatched: 5. CDR3 nucleotides: TGTGCCAGCAGCTTAGGACTAGCGGACCCTACAGATACGCAGTATTTT. It codes for CASSLGLADPTDTQYF.

V usage is TRBV11-2 and J usage is TRBJ1-6, with unresolved D. The CDR3 is 14 residues long. Trimming cost V 4 bases and J 1 base, with 5 bases left between them. The germline V gene has CDR1 SGHAT and CDR2 FQNNGV. The CDR3 is CASSYRSYNSPLHF. Written as DNA, the CDR3 is TGTGCCAGCAGCTATCGGTCCTATAATTCACCCCTCCACTTT.

The chain couples TRBV4-2 to TRBJ2-5; TRBD2 agrees at 9 bases. The J segment lost 5 bases and the V segment lost 0 bases, leaving 7 bases of the junction unmatched. CDR1 and CDR2 from the germline V gene are LGHNA and YNFKEQ. This CDR3 has 16 residues. The chain's CDR3 is CASSQDGGGGAETQYF. CDR3 DNA: TGTGCCAGCAGCCAAGATGGGGGCGGGGGGGCCGAGACCCAGTACTTC.

The chain uses TRBV6-5 and TRBJ1-1; possibly TRBD1 for D (5 bases). V was shortened by 2 bases and J by 2 bases, with 9 bases between the two germline ends. The V gene's germline CDR1 is MNHEY and CDR2 SVGAGI. There are 14 residues in the CDR3. The CDR3 here is CASSYGGLNTEAFF. CDR3 sequence (DNA): TGTGCCAGCAGTTACGGGGGTCTCAACACTGAAGCTTTCTTT.

This chain joins TRBV27 and TRBJ1-6; D ambiguous. V was cut by 2 bases and J by 8 bases, with 13 bases left in between. The germline V gene has CDR1 MNHEY and CDR2 SMNVEV (reference sequence). The CDR3 totals 15 residues. DNA of the CDR3: TGTGCCAGCAGTTTAGAACTTTCCAGTTATTCACCCCTCCACTTT. It translates to CASSLELSSYSPLHF.